The present TCR beta chain was sequenced within a study of T cells after posttransplantation cyclophosphamide. Only in-frame clones appear in the TCRdb table, and some are missing; sequencing was by immunoSEQ multiplex PCR. The table lists approximately 56,000 clones, 85% to 95% of them singletons, with about 3% in the top ten. From germline, CDR1 is MNHEY and CDR2 SVGAGI. The CDR3 runs to 14 residues. Trimming left V 8 bases short and J 0 bases short, with 13 bases between. The J gene is TRBJ1-1, the V gene TRBV6-5; tentatively, D is TRBD1 (5 bases). Sequencing was done on a sample of PBMCs. The sequence was obtained from a woman aged 25 to 39 in good health and a related stem cell transplant donor. The CDR3 region is CASLGEGMNTEAFF. CDR3 nucleotides: TGTGCCAGCCTCGGGGAGGGGATGAACACTGAAGCTTTCTTT.